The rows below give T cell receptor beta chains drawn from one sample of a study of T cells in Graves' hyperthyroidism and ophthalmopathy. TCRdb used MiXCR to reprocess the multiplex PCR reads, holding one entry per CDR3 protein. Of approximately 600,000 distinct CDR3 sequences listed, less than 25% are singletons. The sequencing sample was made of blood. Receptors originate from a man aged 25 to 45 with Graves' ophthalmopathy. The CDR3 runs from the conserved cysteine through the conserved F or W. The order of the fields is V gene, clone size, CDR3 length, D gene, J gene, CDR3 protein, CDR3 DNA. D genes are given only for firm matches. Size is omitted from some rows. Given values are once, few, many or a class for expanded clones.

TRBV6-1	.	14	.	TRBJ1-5	CASKGGQSNQPQHF	TGTGCCAGCAAGGGGGGGCAAAGCAATCAGCCCCAGCATTTT
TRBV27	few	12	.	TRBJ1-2	CASGVDVTGYTF	TGTGCCAGCGGCGTCGACGTAACGGGCTACACCTTC
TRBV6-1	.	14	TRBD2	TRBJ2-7	CASRDPSGIYEQYF	TGTGCCAGCAGAGACCCTAGCGGGATATACGAGCAGTACTTC
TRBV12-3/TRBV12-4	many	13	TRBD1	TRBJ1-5	CASSQGVEQPQHF	TGTGCCAGCAGCCAGGGGGTGGAACAGCCCCAGCATTTT
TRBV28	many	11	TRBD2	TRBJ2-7	CASSTSGEQYF	TGTGCCAGCAGTACTAGCGGGGAGCAGTACTTC
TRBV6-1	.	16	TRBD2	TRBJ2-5	CASSSGTSGFQETQYF	TGTGCCAGCAGTTCTGGGACTAGCGGGTTTCAAGAGACCCAGTACTTC
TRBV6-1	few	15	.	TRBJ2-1	CASSEPAQSYNEQFF	TGTGCCAGCAGTGAACCCGCTCAGTCTTACAATGAGCAGTTCTTC
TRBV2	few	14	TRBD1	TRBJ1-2	CASKMTGSNYGYTF	TGTGCCAGCAAGATGACAGGGTCAAACTATGGCTACACCTTC
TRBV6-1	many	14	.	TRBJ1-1	CASSEARGRTEAFF	TGTGCCAGCAGTGAAGCGAGGGGTCGCACTGAAGCTTTCTTT
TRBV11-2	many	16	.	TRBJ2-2	CASSPQLLTNTGELFF	TGTGCCAGCAGCCCCCAGCTGCTTACGAACACCGGGGAGCTGTTTTTT
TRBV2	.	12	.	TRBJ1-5	CASSGLGQPQHF	TGTGCCAGCAGTGGACTCGGACAGCCCCAGCATTTT
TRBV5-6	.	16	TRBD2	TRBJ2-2	CAGSGLAGPNTGELFF	TGTGCCGGCAGTGGACTAGCGGGTCCGAACACCGGGGAGCTGTTTTTT
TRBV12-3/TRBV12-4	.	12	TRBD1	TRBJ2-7	CASSLGTVEQYF	TGTGCCAGCAGCCTCGGGACAGTCGAGCAGTACTTC
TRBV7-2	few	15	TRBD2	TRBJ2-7	CASSSPSGRFYEQYF	TGTGCCAGCAGCTCGCCTAGCGGGAGATTCTACGAGCAGTACTTC
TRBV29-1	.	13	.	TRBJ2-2	CSVLLAGAGELFF	TGCAGCGTCCTCCTCGCCGGGGCCGGGGAGCTGTTTTTT
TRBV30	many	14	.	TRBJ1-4	CAWSSGDGNEKLFF	TGTGCCTGGAGTTCAGGGGACGGCAATGAAAAACTGTTTTTT
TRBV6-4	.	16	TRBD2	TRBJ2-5	CASSPLTSGSMETQYF	TGTGCCAGCAGTCCCTTGACTAGCGGGAGTATGGAGACCCAGTACTTC
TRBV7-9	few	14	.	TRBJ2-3	CASGSSTPTDTQYF	TGTGCCAGCGGGTCCTCTACCCCCACAGATACGCAGTATTTT
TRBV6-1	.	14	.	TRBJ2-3	CASRQIRSTDTQYF	TGTGCCAGCAGACAAATACGGAGCACAGATACGCAGTATTTT
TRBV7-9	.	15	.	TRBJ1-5	CASSLASGPGQPQHF	TGTGCCAGCAGCTTAGCTTCGGGTCCGGGTCAGCCCCAGCATTTT
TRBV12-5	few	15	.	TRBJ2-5	CASGNSGTPSRTQYF	TGTGCTAGTGGTAATTCAGGGACCCCCTCGAGGACCCAGTACTTC
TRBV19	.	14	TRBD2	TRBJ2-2	CASKAGGNTGELFF	TGTGCCAGTAAGGCGGGAGGGAACACCGGGGAGCTGTTTTTT
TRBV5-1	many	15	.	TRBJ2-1	CASSLAGNDYNEQFF	TGCGCCAGCAGCTTGGCCGGAAACGATTACAATGAGCAGTTCTTC
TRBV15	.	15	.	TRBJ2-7	CATSAWGSRAYEQYF	TGTGCCACCAGCGCCTGGGGTAGCCGGGCCTACGAGCAGTACTTC
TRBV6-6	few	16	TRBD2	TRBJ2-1	CASSYLLAGGPNEQFF	TGTGCCAGCAGTTACTTACTAGCGGGAGGGCCTAATGAGCAGTTCTTC
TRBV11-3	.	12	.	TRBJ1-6	CASSLSDGRRNF	TGTGCCAGCAGCCTGTCTGACGGACGGCGGAACTTT
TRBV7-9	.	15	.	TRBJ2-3	CASRPSGQSTDTQYF	TGTGCCAGCAGACCCAGCGGGCAAAGCACAGATACGCAGTATTTT
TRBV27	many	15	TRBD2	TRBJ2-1	CASLGAGGSYNEQFF	TGTGCCAGCTTAGGAGCGGGAGGCTCCTACAATGAGCAGTTCTTC
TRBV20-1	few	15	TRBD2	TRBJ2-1	CSAKMREGNYNEQFF	TGCAGTGCTAAAATGCGGGAGGGCAACTACAATGAGCAGTTCTTC
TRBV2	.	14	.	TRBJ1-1	CASRDILANTEAFF	TGTGCCAGTCGGGATATTTTGGCGAACACTGAAGCTTTCTTT
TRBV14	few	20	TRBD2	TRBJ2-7	CASSRYLLAGGPEAAYEQYF	TGTGCCAGCAGCCGCTACTTACTAGCGGGAGGGCCTGAAGCAGCCTACGAGCAGTACTTC
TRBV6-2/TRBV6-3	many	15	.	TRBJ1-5	CASSLATPSNQPQHF	TGTGCCAGCAGTTTGGCAACACCAAGCAATCAGCCCCAGCATTTT
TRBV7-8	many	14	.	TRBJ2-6	CASSSRRGANVLTF	TGTGCCAGCAGCTCCCGTCGGGGGGCCAACGTCCTGACTTTC
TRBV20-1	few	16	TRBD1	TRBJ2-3	CSAITRQGRRTDTQYF	TGCAGTGCTATAACCAGACAGGGGCGCCGCACAGATACGCAGTATTTT
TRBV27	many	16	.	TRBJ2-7	CASSSTMGALPDEQYF	TGTGCCAGCAGTTCGACCATGGGCGCCCTCCCAGACGAGCAGTACTTC
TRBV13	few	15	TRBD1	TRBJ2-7	CASSSRDRDFNEQYF	TGTGCCAGCAGCTCCCGGGACAGGGATTTCAACGAGCAGTACTTC
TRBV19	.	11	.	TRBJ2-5	CASSISETQYF	TGTGCCAGTAGTATCTCTGAGACCCAGTACTTC
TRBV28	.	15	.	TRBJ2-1	CASSLGAGLEDEQFF	TGTGCCAGCAGTTTAGGAGCAGGGCTTGAGGATGAGCAGTTCTTC
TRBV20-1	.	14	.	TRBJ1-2	CSARVTRGGYGYTF	TGCAGTGCTAGAGTTACAAGAGGAGGATATGGCTACACCTTC
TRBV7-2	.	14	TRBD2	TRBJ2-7	CASSLSGRKEEQYF	TGTGCCAGCAGCTTAAGCGGGAGAAAAGAGGAGCAGTACTTC
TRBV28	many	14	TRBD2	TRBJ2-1	CASSPRTSGREQFF	TGTGCCAGCAGTCCCCGGACTAGCGGTAGGGAGCAGTTCTTC
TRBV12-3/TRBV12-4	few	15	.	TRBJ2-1	CASRFGRSSYNEQFF	TGTGCCAGCAGATTTGGACGGAGCTCCTACAATGAGCAGTTCTTC
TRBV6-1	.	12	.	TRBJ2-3	CASSDGGDTQYF	TGTGCCAGCAGTGACGGAGGGGATACGCAGTATTTT
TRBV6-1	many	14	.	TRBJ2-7	CASIPNSGPYEQYF	TGTGCCAGCATTCCGAATAGCGGACCCTACGAGCAGTACTTC
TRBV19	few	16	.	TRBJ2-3	CASSISQNPSTDTQYF	TGTGCCAGTAGTATCTCCCAGAACCCTAGCACAGATACGCAGTATTTT